The source of this T cell receptor (beta chain) is a study of T cell repertoires in cytomegalovirus infection (dated by TCRdb to between 2018 and 2020). At the level of the whole study: The HLA type of each donor mattered for the analysis, because public TCR beta signatures pointed to carriage of CMV infection along with the matching HLA type.

The germline V gene provides CDR1 MNHGY and CDR2 SAAAGT. From its cysteine to its phenylalanine, the CDR3 spans 15 amino acids. CDR3 DNA only is kept here, 45 bases in frame from base 1. The germline V and J ends show losses of 6 bases and 1 base respectively, and no gene match explains 4 bases of the junction. Overall study results and their limits: The ex vivo response was dominated by HLA-C-restricted CMV-specific TCR beta clonotypes, which also provided the single most frequent clonotype in two of eight donors. Carriers of CMV infection plus the relevant HLA type were discriminated by the cumulative frequency of public TCR beta family members in the study cohort and in an independent approximately 400-donor cohort.

The instrument given in TCRdb is Illumina HiSeq 1500. TCRdb trimmed public reads at Q25 via fastp, called clones via MiXCR and kept in-frame beta chains. Duplicate CDR3 protein sequences are folded into a single record with the most common DNA and genes. This sample holds fewer than 550,000 distinct CDR3 sequences; 31% were observed only once. Roughly an eighth of the sample lies in the top ten. This clonotype occurred a few times. Its antigen target is currently unknown. No clone much larger than this one lies a single base away; base qualities are absent. The chain was built from TRBV6-8 and TRBJ1-3; 9 central nucleotides agree with TRBD1. The sequence came from a human donor in good health (CMV status not recorded). Some clones in this sample may be carry-over from other donors' samples. Sequenced material: PBMCs. The CDR3 corresponds to CASRRQGVSGNTIYF. The DNA is TGTGCCAGCAGACGACAGGGGGTGTCTGGAAACACCATATATTTT.